One sample yielded the 29 T cell receptor beta chains listed below, sequenced in a study of T cell responses to AZD1222 COVID-19 vaccine. TCRdb's table, derived via immunoSEQ multiplex PCR, lists solely in-frame clones and lacks some. This table holds 150,000 to 200,000 clones, 90% to 95% found once. The sequencing used peripheral blood, collected on day 0 of AZD1222 vaccination. These receptors were taken from an adult in good health.

The chain combines TRBV5-5 with TRBJ2-3; a possible D gene is TRBD1 (6 bases). CDR1 and CDR2 (germline): SGHKS, YYEKEE (reference sequence). CDR3 length: 14 residues. The V gene lost 5 bases and the J gene lost 2 bases, with 12 bases spanning the gap. The CDR3 DNA sequence: TGTGCCAGCAGTGATGGACAGTACACAGATACGCAGTATTTT. This encodes CASSDGQYTDTQYF.

J is TRBJ2-5 and V is TRBV30; D may correspond to TRBD1 or TRBD2 (5 bases each). Germline CDR1 reads GTSNPN; CDR2 reads SVGIG (reference sequence). The CDR3 length is 13 residues. V was pared by 2 bases and J by 1 base, with 8 bases between. CDR3 in DNA: TGTGCCTGGAGTAGGGACGGCCAAGAGACCCAGTACTTC. Its protein is CAWSRDGQETQYF.

V gene TRBV28 combines with J gene TRBJ1-5, with TRBD1 matching 7 bases. CDR1 and CDR2 from the germline V gene are MDHEN and SYDVKM. The CDR3 loop spans 14 amino acids. The V gene end was trimmed by 6 bases and the J gene end by 4 bases; junction bases not matched to a gene: 6. The CDR3 DNA is TGTGCCAGCAGCAGAACAGGGGTTAATCAGCCCCAGCATTTT. Protein sequence: CASSRTGVNQPQHF.

The genes are TRBV3-1 (or the pseudogene TRBV3-2) and TRBJ2-5, with 11 bases aligning to TRBD2. This CDR3 comprises 14 residues. The ends lost 4 bases at V and 4 bases at J; junction bases unmatched: 2. The germline V gene encodes CDR1 LGHDT and CDR2 YNNKEL (reference sequence). The CDR3 DNA follows: TGTGCCAGCAGCCGACTAGCGGGAAGAGAGACCCAGTACTTC. Translated: CASSRLAGRETQYF.

The CDR3 reads CSFSLGLPYEQYF. The CDR3 DNA reads TGCAGCTTTTCCTTGGGTCTCCCCTACGAGCAGTACTTC. The V and J genes are TRBV29-1 and TRBJ2-7; D gene unclear. This CDR3 comprises 13 residues. CDR1 is SQVTM and CDR2 is ANQGSEA in the germline V gene. The V gene lost 8 bases and the J gene lost 2 bases, with 16 bases spanning the gap.

V usage is TRBV7-9 and J usage is TRBJ1-1, with 9 bases aligning to TRBD1. This CDR3 spans 11 amino acids. J lost 7 bases, V lost 8 bases, and 2 bases had no gene match. CDR1 SEHNR and CDR2 FQNEAQ come from the germline V gene (reference sequence). The CDR3 nucleotides read TGTGCCAGCGACAGGGGGGGTGAAGCTTTCTTT. Protein: CASDRGGEAFF.

The V and J genes are TRBV18 and TRBJ1-2; no firm D call. This CDR3 comprises 13 residues. Germline CDR1 reads KGHSH; CDR2 reads LQKENI. The V gene lost 2 bases and the J gene lost 8 bases, with 12 bases spanning the gap. The CDR3 bases are TGTGCCAGCTCACCAAACGAGGGTGGAGGCTACACCTTC. It specifies CASSPNEGGGYTF.

CDR3 loop: CASSLEVEQFF. In DNA form, the CDR3 reads TGTGCCAGCAGCTTAGAGGTAGAGCAGTTCTTC. The chain employs TRBV5-4 and TRBJ2-1; unclear D gene. Trimming took off 2 bases at V and 10 bases at J, with 7 bases between the two ends. Germline V gives CDR1 SGHNT, CDR2 YYREEE (reference sequence). The CDR3 runs to 11 residues.

The chain joins TRBV19 to TRBJ1-5, with D possibly matching TRBD1 (6 bases). The germline CDR1 and CDR2 sequences are LNHDA and SQIVND (reference sequence). The CDR3 length is 15 residues. Trimming shortened V by 2 bases and J by 4 bases, and 12 bases separated the two germline ends. The CDR3 protein is CASSIIETGNQPQHF. For the CDR3, the DNA is TGTGCCAGTAGTATAATAGAGACAGGTAATCAGCCCCAGCATTTT.

This chain uses TRBV29-1 with TRBJ2-1; 7 bases match TRBD1. V dropped 8 bases and J dropped 10; count of bases not matched to a gene: 17. CDR1 is SQVTM and CDR2 is ANQGSEA in the germline V gene. The CDR3 covers 14 residues. CDR3: CSPVLRQGAMEQFF. CDR3 DNA: TGCAGCCCAGTTTTGCGACAGGGTGCCATGGAGCAGTTCTTC.

The chain employs TRBV29-1 and TRBJ2-1, with 11 nucleotides matching TRBD1. Trimming at V came to 3 bases and at J to 7 bases, leaving 5 bases not matched to a gene. The CDR3 totals 14 residues. Germline lookup yields CDR1 SQVTM and CDR2 ANQGSEA. CDR3 region: CSVDPGTGGNEQFF. The CDR3 DNA follows: TGCAGCGTTGATCCCGGGACAGGGGGGAATGAGCAGTTCTTC.

CDR3 in amino acids: CASSLGRSDLAFEQYF. Written as DNA, the CDR3 is TGCGCCAGCAGCTTGGGCAGGTCGGACCTGGCCTTCGAGCAGTACTTC. The V and J genes are TRBV5-1 and TRBJ2-7; no clear D gene. CDR1 is SGHRS and CDR2 is YFSETQ in the germline V gene. The V gene lost 0 bases and the J gene lost 6 bases, with 19 bases spanning the gap. The CDR3 covers 16 residues.

Concerning this clone itself: Other DNA sequences from this sample encode an identical CDR3 as well. The V and J genes are TRBV28 and TRBJ1-2; D unresolved. The CDR3 has 12 amino acids. Germline V gene lookup returns CDR1 MDHEN and CDR2 SYDVKM. V was trimmed by 5 bases and J by 8 bases, leaving 12 bases between them. This chain's CDR3 is CASSLSGSGYTF. CDR3 DNA sequence: TGTGCCAGCAGTCTTTCCGGCAGCGGCTACACCTTC.

The chain is built from TRBV2 and TRBJ2-1; no firm D call. V lost 8 bases and J 9 bases, leaving 17 bases between the germline ends. Germline V CDR1 and CDR2: SNHLY, FYNNEI. This CDR3 region has 13 residues. The CDR3 spells CASQPLPPSEQFF. In DNA, the CDR3 is TGTGCCAGCCAACCACTGCCCCCAAGTGAGCAGTTCTTC.

The chain joins TRBV15 to TRBJ2-3; 7 nucleotides match TRBD1. Germline CDR1 and CDR2: LNHNV and YYDKDF (reference sequence). Trimming at V came to 0 bases and at J to 3 bases, leaving 6 bases not matched to a gene. This CDR3 region has 16 residues. The CDR3 sequence: CATSRDIGGATDTQYF. CDR3 sequence (DNA): TGTGCCACCAGCAGAGATATAGGGGGCGCGACAGATACGCAGTATTTT.

V usage is TRBV20-1 and J usage is TRBJ1-2; weak D call: TRBD1 (6 bases). Germline assignment: CDR1 DFQATT and CDR2 SNEGSKA (reference sequence). This CDR3 contains 11 residues. V was clipped by 1 base and J by 12 bases, with 12 bases between them. The chain's CDR3 is CSARAQGKDTF. In DNA form, the CDR3 reads TGCAGTGCTAGAGCGCAGGGGAAAGACACCTTC.

V is TRBV6-5 and J is TRBJ1-1, with a weak D call TRBD1 (5 bases). V gave up 7 bases and J gave up 8 bases, with 14 bases separating them. The CDR3 runs 12 residues. Germline V gives CDR1 MNHEY, CDR2 SVGAGI. CDR3 loop: CASTSSGTEAFF. CDR3 DNA sequence: TGTGCCAGCACGAGTTCCGGGACGGAAGCTTTCTTT.

V and J are TRBV28 and TRBJ1-2; no clear D. The V and J ends lost 5 bases and 4 bases respectively, with 8 bases between them. The CDR3 extends over 12 amino acids. The germline gives CDR1 MDHEN, CDR2 SYDVKM. DNA for the CDR3: TGTGCCAGCAGTCCAGACCTCTATGGCTACACCTTC. Translated, it gives CASSPDLYGYTF.

The chain carries TRBV27 and TRBJ2-7; D ambiguous. Per the germline V gene, CDR1 is MNHEY and CDR2 is SMNVEV (reference sequence). This CDR3 spans 15 amino acids. Deletions cut 5 bases from V and 3 bases from J, with 17 bases between. The CDR3 is CASSHDISTVYEQYF. DNA for the CDR3: TGTGCCAGCAGTCACGACATCTCTACGGTCTACGAGCAGTACTTC.

The CDR3 sequence is CASSPDRGQETQYF. DNA of the CDR3: TGCGCCAGCAGCCCGGATCGGGGCCAAGAGACCCAGTACTTC. The chain links TRBV5-1 to TRBJ2-5, with D tentatively TRBD2 (5 bases). The germline V and J ends were trimmed by 4 bases and 1 base, with 11 bases remaining between them. Per the germline V gene, CDR1 is SGHRS and CDR2 is YFSETQ. This CDR3 spans 14 amino acids.

The rearrangement joins TRBV24-1 to TRBJ2-2; the D is unclear. Per the germline V gene, CDR1 is KGHDR and CDR2 is SFDVKD. This CDR3 has 11 residues. V lost 5 bases and J 5 bases, leaving 2 bases between the germline ends. For the CDR3, the DNA is TGTGCCACCAGTGCTACCGGGGAGCTGTTTTTT. This sequence encodes CATSATGELFF.

This clone was recorded a few times. The chain employs TRBV10-2 and TRBJ1-5; D may be TRBD1 (5 bases). With 3 bases removed from V and 1 base from J, the gap between germline ends came to 7 bases. The germline gives CDR1 WSHSY, CDR2 SAAADI. CDR3 length: 14 residues. CDR3 sequence reads: CASSDRASNQPQHF. The CDR3 nucleotides read TGCGCCAGCAGTGACAGGGCCAGCAATCAGCCCCAGCATTTT.

The chain is built from TRBV5-1 and TRBJ1-2, with D unclear. CDR1 SGHRS and CDR2 YFSETQ come from the germline V gene. Trimming removed 1 base from V and 8 bases from J, with 15 bases in between. The CDR3 is 14 residues long. CDR3 coding DNA: TGCGCCAGCAGCTTGACGGGGTCTACCGGCGGCTACACCTTC. It yields the protein CASSLTGSTGGYTF.

This chain uses TRBV6-2 or TRBV6-3 with TRBJ2-1; D remains ambiguous. V lost 6 bases, J lost 1 base, and 10 bases lay in between. CDR3 length equals 14 residues. Germline V gives CDR1 MNHEY, CDR2 SVGEGT. The DNA of the CDR3 is TGTGCCAGCAGCCAATTGGGGTCCTACAATGAGCAGTTCTTC. Amino acids: CASSQLGSYNEQFF.

Written as DNA, the CDR3 is TGTGCCAGCTCACCAAGGGACGTGAGTGGCTACACCTTC. This gives the protein CASSPRDVSGYTF. This rearrangement joins TRBV18 to TRBJ1-2; tentative D call: TRBD1 (5 bases). The CDR3 totals 13 residues. The germline gives CDR1 KGHSH, CDR2 LQKENI. With 2 bases removed from V and 7 bases from J, the gap between germline ends came to 11 bases.

The gene calls are TRBV27 and TRBJ1-2, with 10 bases that match TRBD1. This CDR3 is 15 amino acids long. Germline lookup yields CDR1 MNHEY and CDR2 SMNVEV (reference sequence). Unmatched junction bases numbered 8, after V lost 3 bases and J lost 7 bases. The CDR3 sequence: CASSLGTGDISGYTF. The CDR3 DNA reads as TGTGCCAGCAGTTTGGGGACAGGGGATATAAGTGGCTACACCTTC.

This chain joins TRBV7-9 and TRBJ2-7, with 9 nucleotides matching TRBD2. V lost 2 bases, J lost 7 bases, and 6 bases stayed unmatched. CDR3 length equals 14 residues. The germline CDR1 and CDR2 sequences are SEHNR and FQNEAQ (reference sequence). The CDR3 nucleotides read TGTGCCAGCAGCTTACGTAGCGGGAGTTCGGAGCAGTACTTC. It specifies CASSLRSGSSEQYF. Complete variable domain (other parts from reference TRBV7-9 and TRBJ2-7): DTGVSQNPRHKITKRGQNVTFRCDPISEHNRLYWYRQTLGQGPEFLTYFQNEAQLEKSRLLSDRFSAERPKGSFSTLEIQRTEQGDSAMYLCASSLRSGSSEQYFGPGTRLTVT.

The chain employs TRBV7-9 and TRBJ2-3; 12 positions match TRBD2. V lost 5 bases, J lost 3 bases, and 3 bases stayed unmatched. Germline assignment: CDR1 SEHNR and CDR2 FQNEAQ (reference sequence). The CDR3 covers 15 residues. This CDR3 is CASSRTSGGTDTQYF. The CDR3 DNA follows: TGTGCCAGCAGCAGAACTAGCGGGGGGACAGATACGCAGTATTTT. The full variable domain, completed using reference TRBV7-9 and TRBJ2-3, is DTGVSQNPRHKITKRGQNVTFRCDPISEHNRLYWYRQTLGQGPEFLTYFQNEAQLEKSRLLSDRFSAERPKGSFSTLEIQRTEQGDSAMYLCASSRTSGGTDTQYFGPGTRLTVL.

The chain uses TRBV6-4 and TRBJ2-1; D may be TRBD2 (6 bases). CDR1 is MRHNA and CDR2 is SNTAGT in the germline V gene. The V end was cut by 0 bases, the J end by 2 bases, with 11 bases between. This CDR3 comprises 16 residues. In nucleotides, the CDR3 is TGTGCCAGCAGTGACTCATCGAGGGAGGCCTACAATGAGCAGTTCTTC. It yields the protein CASSDSSREAYNEQFF.